The next 26 T cell receptor beta chains were all read from a single sample in a study of T cell responses to AZD1222 COVID-19 vaccine. Only in-frame clones appear in the TCRdb table, and some are missing; sequencing was by immunoSEQ multiplex PCR. The sample has some 150,000 clones, about 88% seen once. The sample consisted of peripheral blood, taken after recovery from COVID-19. These receptors originate from an adult who had recovered from COVID-19.

A few counts support this clone. V gene TRBV6-6 combines with J gene TRBJ2-4; perhaps TRBD2 as D (5 bases). This CDR3 comprises 11 residues. The V gene's germline CDR1 is MNHNY and CDR2 SVGAGI (reference sequence). The V gene lost 5 bases and the J gene lost 9 bases, with 8 bases spanning the gap. The CDR3 nucleotides read TGTGCCAGCAGTCCGGGAACCATTCAGTACTTC. Protein product: CASSPGTIQYF.

The chain is built from TRBV28 and TRBJ2-1, with 10 bases that match TRBD2. The germline CDR1 and CDR2 sequences are MDHEN and SYDVKM. J gave up 12 bases and V 3 bases, and 8 bases lay outside the gene matches. The CDR3 spans 14 residues. This chain's CDR3 is CASSLLAGGLVQFF. The CDR3 coding sequence is TGTGCCAGCAGTTTGTTAGCGGGGGGTTTGGTGCAGTTCTTC.

This chain links TRBV7-2 with TRBJ2-5, with TRBD2 identical over 10 bases. V trimming: 1 base; J trimming: 6 bases; junction bases outside the gene matches: 8. Germline V gene lookup returns CDR1 SGHTA and CDR2 FQGNSA. The CDR3 consists of 16 residues. The CDR3 nucleotides are TGTGCCAGCAGCTTAGAGGGTAGCGGGAGGAGACAGACCCAGTACTTC. Protein product: CASSLEGSGRRQTQYF.

This clone was found a few times. The chain couples TRBV2 to TRBJ1-2; D is unclear. V was trimmed by 6 bases and J by 0 bases, leaving 14 bases between them. This CDR3 is built from 15 residues. Per the germline V gene, CDR1 is SNHLY and CDR2 is FYNNEI. CDR3 DNA sequence: TGTGCCAGCAGAACTAACAGAATGGCTAACTATGGCTACACCTTC. Protein: CASRTNRMANYGYTF. The variable domain in full, completed from reference TRBV2 and TRBJ1-2, reads EPEVTQTPSHQVTQMGQEVILRCVPISNHLYFYWYRQILGQKVEFLVSFYNNEISEKSEIFDDQFSVERPDGSNFTLKIRSTKLEDSAMYFCASRTNRMANYGYTFGSGTRLTVV.

The chain joins TRBV6-2 or TRBV6-3 to TRBJ1-1, with 8 bases fitting TRBD1. The CDR3 is made up of 14 amino acids. V was clipped by 6 bases and J by 4 bases; unmatched bases: 7. Germline V gives CDR1 MNHEY, CDR2 SVGEGT. The CDR3 nucleotides read TGTGCCAGCAGCTTACAGGGGGGGAGCACTGAAGCTTTCTTT. As protein: CASSLQGGSTEAFF.

The chain recombines TRBV7-3 with TRBJ2-3, with 9 positions matching TRBD1. The CDR3 totals 15 residues. The trim removed 1 base at V and 3 bases at J, leaving 2 bases unmatched. Germline CDR1 SGHTA, CDR2 FQGTGA. The CDR3 reads CASSLMTGGTDTQYF. In DNA, the CDR3 is TGTGCCAGCAGCTTAATGACAGGGGGAACAGATACGCAGTATTTT.

The CDR3 is CASRGLGYEQYF. Here the CDR3 DNA reads TGTGCCAGCAGGGGGCTGGGTTACGAGCAGTACTTC. The V gene is TRBV11-2, the J gene TRBJ2-7; possibly TRBD1 for D (5 bases). V lost 6 bases and J lost 4, with 10 bases in between. The CDR3 is made up of 12 amino acids. Looked up from germline, CDR1 is SGHAT and CDR2 is FQNNGV.

The rearrangement links TRBV27 to TRBJ2-1; D not certain. V lost 5 bases and J lost 3, with 11 bases in between. The CDR3 is 14 amino acids. Looked up from germline, CDR1 is MNHEY and CDR2 is SMNVEV (reference sequence). This CDR3 is CASSLRAGYNEQFF. The CDR3 nucleotides are TGTGCCAGCAGTCTCCGGGCAGGCTACAATGAGCAGTTCTTC.

The V call is TRBV19, the J call TRBJ2-1; 10 bases map to TRBD2. The germline CDR1 and CDR2 sequences are LNHDA and SQIVND (reference sequence). V lost 3 bases to trimming and J lost 6 bases; unmatched junction nucleotides: 5. This CDR3 has 15 residues. The CDR3: CASSIRTSGRNEQFF. CDR3 nucleotide sequence: TGTGCCAGTAGTATCCGGACTAGCGGCCGCAATGAGCAGTTCTTC.

The chain is built from TRBV19 and TRBJ2-7; weak D call: TRBD2 (5 bases). Germline assignment: CDR1 LNHDA and CDR2 SQIVND (reference sequence). V lost 3 bases to trimming and J lost 0 bases, with 12 bases between them. The length of the CDR3 is 15 residues. The DNA for the CDR3 is TGTGCCAGTAGTATTCGCGGTCGGGGCTCCTACGAGCAGTACTTC. Translating it yields CASSIRGRGSYEQYF. The full variable domain, its missing parts supplied by reference TRBV19 and TRBJ2-7, is DGGITQSPKYLFRKEGQNVTLSCEQNLNHDAMYWYRQDPGQGLRLIYYSQIVNDFQKGDIAEGYSVSREKKESFPLTVTSAQKNPTAFYLCASSIRGRGSYEQYFGPGTRLTVT.

The chain links TRBV5-4 to TRBJ1-2, with D unclear. CDR1 and CDR2 from the germline V gene are SGHNT and YYREEE (reference sequence). This CDR3 comprises 13 residues. Between the trimmed V and J ends, which lost 5 bases and 4 bases, there was a span of 12 bases. The CDR3 reads CASREGLGYGYTF. The CDR3 DNA reads TGTGCCAGCAGAGAGGGTTTGGGCTATGGCTACACCTTC.

A few counts support this clone. V and J are TRBV7-9 and TRBJ2-1; D gene unclear. Per the germline V gene, CDR1 is SEHNR and CDR2 is FQNEAQ (reference sequence). The CDR3 runs 13 residues. V lost 1 base and J lost 7, with 8 bases in between. Written as DNA, the CDR3 is TGTGCCAGCAGCTTAGTGCCGGCGAATGAGCAGTTCTTC. Translation: CASSLVPANEQFF.

V and J are TRBV14 and TRBJ1-1; D is perhaps TRBD1 (5 bases). The CDR3 runs to 15 residues. V lost 4 bases and J lost 7, with 19 bases in between. From germline, CDR1 is SGHDN and CDR2 FVKESK. CDR3 nucleotide sequence: TGTGCCAGCAGCCCCCTTGTAATCAGGGTCGATGAAGCTTTCTTT. Its protein product is CASSPLVIRVDEAFF.

V usage is TRBV10-1 and J usage is TRBJ1-2, with a weak D call TRBD1 (6 bases). The germline CDR1 and CDR2 sequences are WNHNN and SYGVQD (reference sequence). V was pared by 2 bases and J by 6 bases, with 16 bases between. The CDR3 covers 15 residues. Written as DNA, the CDR3 is TGCGCCAGCAGTGAGGGGGGGCAATGGCTAGATGGCTACACCTTC. Residues: CASSEGGQWLDGYTF.

The chain is built from TRBV4-3 and TRBJ1-3, with D perhaps matching TRBD1 (5 bases). This CDR3 is built from 14 residues. Germline V gene data show CDR1 as LGHNA and CDR2 as YSLEER. V dropped 3 bases and J dropped 5 bases, with 11 bases sitting between them. The DNA of the CDR3 is TGCGCCAGCAGCCAGTCCCACAGGAGAAACACCATATATTTT. Encoded protein: CASSQSHRRNTIYF.

The sample holds one count of this clone. J is TRBJ1-3 and V is TRBV7-8; D is unresolved. The CDR3 extends over 18 amino acids. V was trimmed by 0 bases and J by 1 base, leaving 16 bases between them. Germline V gene data show CDR1 as SGHVS and CDR2 as FQNEAQ. CDR3 sequence reads: CASSLAVPGSPSGNTIYF. The CDR3 nucleotides read TGTGCCAGCAGCTTAGCAGTCCCGGGGTCTCCGTCTGGAAACACCATATATTTT.

This chain connects TRBV27 to TRBJ1-2; D is uncertain. V was shortened by 7 bases and J by 4 bases, with 25 bases between the two germline ends. This CDR3 comprises 17 residues. Looked up from germline, CDR1 is MNHEY and CDR2 is SMNVEV (reference sequence). This CDR3 reads CASTPGSGQAYFYGYTF. The DNA of the CDR3 is TGTGCCAGCACCCCAGGCTCCGGGCAGGCCTACTTCTATGGCTACACCTTC.

The chain carries TRBV7-2 and TRBJ1-2, with a possible D match to TRBD1 (5 bases). CDR3 size: 13 residues. The germline V and J ends were trimmed by 3 bases and 4 bases, with 9 bases remaining between them. Germline-derived CDR1 and CDR2 are SGHTA and FQGNSA. DNA for the CDR3: TGTGCCAGCAGCTTCGGGGGTCGCTATGGCTACACCTTC. Amino acid sequence: CASSFGGRYGYTF.

V and J are TRBV7-2 and TRBJ1-4; tentative D call: TRBD1 (6 bases). V was cut by 5 bases and J by 5 bases, with 18 bases left in between. The CDR3 consists of 16 residues. Germline V gives CDR1 SGHTA, CDR2 FQGNSA. In DNA, the CDR3 is TGTGCCAGCAGCCAACGCCGCGGACAGCAAAATGAAAAACTGTTTTTT. Translation: CASSQRRGQQNEKLFF.

This clone came up once. This chain links TRBV29-1 with TRBJ1-1; no clear D. This CDR3 has 12 residues. The V and J ends lost 3 bases and 3 bases respectively, with 8 bases between them. Germline V gene sequence: CDR1 SQVTM, CDR2 ANQGSEA. CDR3 residues: CSVEMGDTEAFF. The CDR3 region has the DNA TGCAGCGTTGAGATGGGCGACACTGAAGCTTTCTTT.

The CDR3 DNA follows: TGTGCCAGCAGGGAGGGGGATTATAGCAATCAGCCCCAGCATTTT. Translation gives CASREGDYSNQPQHF. This chain joins TRBV27 and TRBJ1-5; a possible D gene is TRBD1 (6 bases). V lost 6 bases to trimming and J lost 0 bases, with 12 bases between them. The germline CDR1 and CDR2 sequences are MNHEY and SMNVEV (reference sequence). The CDR3 covers 15 residues.

The CDR3 loop reads CASSVQNTEAFF. CDR3 DNA sequence: TGTGCCAGCAGTGTACAAAACACTGAAGCTTTCTTT. The chain combines TRBV28 with TRBJ1-1; D is ambiguous. Germline CDR1 reads MDHEN; CDR2 reads SYDVKM. Trimming stripped 5 bases from V and 2 bases from J, with 6 bases between. CDR3 length: 12 residues. The whole variable domain, filled in from reference TRBV28 and TRBJ1-1, reads DVKVTQSSRYLVKRTGEKVFLECVQDMDHENMFWYRQDPGLGLRLIYFSYDVKMKEKGDIPEGYSVSREKKERFSLILESASTNQTSMYLCASSVQNTEAFFGQGTRLTVV.

On this clone: The limits of the CDR3 on the DNA are not certain, so only TCRdb's listed CDR3 is given. The CDR3 sequence is CASILGTGQTEAFF. The chain has TRBV28 and TRBJ1-1; the table's D gene call, TRBD1, was not cross checked with the DNA. The CDR3 numbers 14 amino acids, ends counted. The germline V gene has CDR1 MDHEN and CDR2 SYDVKM.

The chain combines TRBV5-6 with TRBJ1-4; TRBD1 is a possible D gene (5 bases). Germline V gene sequence: CDR1 SGHDT, CDR2 YYEEEE. Deletions cut 4 bases from V and 0 bases from J, with 16 bases between. This CDR3 comprises 17 residues. Here the CDR3 DNA reads TGTGCCAGCAGCCTAGCCAGGGACGGCGCAACTAATGAAAAACTGTTTTTT. This gives the protein CASSLARDGATNEKLFF.

This chain uses TRBV5-8 with TRBJ1-2; D is possibly TRBD1 (5 bases). V was pared by 0 bases and J by 5 bases, with 11 bases between. This CDR3 is 14 amino acids long. Germline values: CDR1 SGHTS, CDR2 YDEGEE. The CDR3: CASSLGGYPYGYTF. DNA of the CDR3: TGTGCCAGCAGCTTGGGGGGGTACCCATATGGCTACACCTTC.

This chain uses TRBV6-5 with TRBJ1-1; possible D gene TRBD1, 6 bases. This CDR3 has 16 residues. V was pared by 0 bases and J by 5 bases, with 16 bases between. Germline V CDR1 and CDR2: MNHEY, SVGAGI. In nucleotides, the CDR3 is TGTGCCAGCAGTTACTCGAATCGGGGGGCGCGAACTGAAGCTTTCTTT. Translated, it gives CASSYSNRGARTEAFF.